The TCR beta chain described here comes from a study of shared clonotypes between healthy human individuals. Study information: Contributing individuals were two females and a few males aged 18 to 49.

V gave up 0 bases and J gave up 3 bases, with 19 bases separating them. The CDR3 loop spans 17 amino acids. Germline V gene lookup returns CDR1 SGHRS and CDR2 YFSETQ. The donor cohort consisted entirely of Caucasian adults residing in Nashville, Tennessee. Some clones are missing from TCRdb's copy, which holds only in-frame ones; the method was immunoSEQ multiplex PCR. The sample shows roughly 640,000 clones, roughly 97% of them seen only once. The source of this sequence is a woman aged 30 to 39 in good health. Sequenced input: naive CD4+ T cells sorted from blood. Regarding subset: CD45RA+ positively selected. The rearrangement joins TRBV5-1 to TRBJ2-7; D not resolved. The CDR3 protein is CASSLVTGAHDVYEQYF. The CDR3 nucleotides are TGCGCCAGCAGCTTGGTTACTGGCGCCCACGACGTCTACGAGCAGTACTTC. The full variable domain, its missing parts supplied by reference TRBV5-1 and TRBJ2-7, is KAGVTQTPRYLIKTRGQQVTLSCSPISGHRSVSWYQQTPGQGLQFLFEYFSETQRNKGNFPGRFSGRQFSNSRSEMNVSTLELGDSALYLCASSLVTGAHDVYEQYFGPGTRLTVT.